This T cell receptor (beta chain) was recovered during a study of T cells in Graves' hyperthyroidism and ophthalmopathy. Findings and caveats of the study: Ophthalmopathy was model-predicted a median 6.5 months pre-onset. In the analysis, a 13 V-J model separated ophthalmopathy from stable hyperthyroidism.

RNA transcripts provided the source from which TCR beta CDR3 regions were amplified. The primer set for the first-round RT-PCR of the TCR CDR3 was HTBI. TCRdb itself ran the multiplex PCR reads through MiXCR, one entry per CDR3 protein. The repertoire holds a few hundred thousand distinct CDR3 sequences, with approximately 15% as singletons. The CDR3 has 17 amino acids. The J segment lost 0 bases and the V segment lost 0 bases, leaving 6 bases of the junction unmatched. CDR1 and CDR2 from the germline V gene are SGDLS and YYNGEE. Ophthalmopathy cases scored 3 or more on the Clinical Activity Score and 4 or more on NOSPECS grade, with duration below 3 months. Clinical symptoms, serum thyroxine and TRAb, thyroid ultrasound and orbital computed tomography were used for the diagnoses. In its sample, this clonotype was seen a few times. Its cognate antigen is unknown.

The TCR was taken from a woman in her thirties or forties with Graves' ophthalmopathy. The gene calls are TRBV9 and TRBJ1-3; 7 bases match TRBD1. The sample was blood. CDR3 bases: TGTGCCAGCAGCGTAGCTACAGGGGAAATCTCTGGAAACACCATATATTTT. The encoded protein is CASSVATGEISGNTIYF.